The clone carrying this TCR beta chain has just a few counts. The junction had 6 bases not matched to a gene; V was cut back by 5 bases and J by 4 bases. There are 14 residues in the CDR3. This sample is drawn from a study of T cells in Graves' hyperthyroidism and ophthalmopathy. TCR beta CDR3 regions were amplified from RNA transcripts. An initial round of RT-PCR targeting the TCR CDR3 relied on the HTBI primer set. TCRdb passed the multiplex PCR reads through MiXCR, listing each CDR3 protein once. The sample lists about 640,000 distinct CDR3 sequences; nearly 45% were seen once. The sequence was collected from an adult man with Graves' disease, either hyperthyroidism or ophthalmopathy (not recorded which). Sequenced input: peripheral blood or thyroid tissue (not recorded which). V usage is TRBV12-3 or TRBV12-4 and J usage is TRBJ1-2, with 8 bases lining up with TRBD1. The CDR3 loop is CASSTTGALYGYTF. CDR3 DNA sequence: TGTGCCAGCAGTACGACAGGGGCCCTCTATGGCTACACCTTC.